This T cell receptor (beta chain) was observed in a study of blood T cell repertoires in COVID-19. Study details: Acute and convalescent COVID-19 samples came from the United States, Italy and Spain. The cDNA or gDNA used as material had been derived from T cells, B-cell-depleted T cells, or PBMCs.

This table comes from immunoSEQ multiplex PCR, and its TCRdb copy is limited to in-frame clones, with some not included. This sample has approximately 300,000 clones, with roughly 87% found just once. This clone was counted a single time. CDR1 is MDHEN, CDR2 SYDVKM, per germline. V was clipped by 5 bases and J by 4 bases, with 11 bases between them. The CDR3 covers 13 residues. The source material was peripheral blood. This chain joins TRBV28 and TRBJ1-2; tentative D call: TRBD1 (6 bases). This sequence originates from a man between 18 and 29 years old with active or convalescent COVID-19. CDR3 protein: CASSEGQSYGYTF. CDR3 in DNA: TGTGCCAGCAGTGAAGGACAGAGCTATGGCTACACCTTC.